This T cell receptor beta chain originates from a study of blood T cell repertoires in COVID-19. Study as a whole: The United States, Italy and Spain were the sources of the acute and convalescent COVID-19 samples. PBMCs, B-cell-depleted T cells, or T cells were the source of the cDNA or gDNA that made up the material.

The V segment lost 0 bases and the J segment 4 bases; nucleotides outside the gene matches: 8. Germline V CDR1 and CDR2: LGHNA, YSLEER. CDR3 length: 17 residues. Original methodology: Nucleated cell counts were estimated from reference gene primer amplification. The assay was immunoSEQ multiplex PCR, and TCRdb's table has in-frame clones only and misses some. Clonal size and the V and J genes are those of that table, whereas D and trimming came from the DNA. The sample yields about 52,000 clones, around 81% seen once. The rearrangement joins TRBV4-3 to TRBJ2-3; 9 positions match TRBD2. Sequencing was performed on peripheral blood. This sequence originates from a man between 65 and 80 years old with active COVID-19. CDR3 in amino acids: CASSQDRAGGSPDTQYF. The CDR3 DNA is TGCGCCAGCAGCCAAGATCGGGCGGGGGGGTCGCCAGATACGCAGTATTTT.